The 31 T cell receptor beta chains below all came from one sample that was sequenced in a study of blood T cell repertoires in COVID-19. Here immunoSEQ multiplex PCR was the method, and the copy in TCRdb shows in-frame clones only, minus some. The table has about 220,000 clones, about 86% seen once; the top ten hold under 15%. Sequences were obtained from PBMCs or T cells enriched from blood (not recorded which). The receptors derive from a woman in her forties or fifties with acute COVID-19.

This clone has more than one count but fewer than ten. The CDR3 DNA is TGCGCCAGCAGCCAAGACCTCTCTGGAAACACCATATATTTT. Translated: CASSQDLSGNTIYF. The chain employs TRBV4-1 and TRBJ1-3; no definite D call. The CDR3 extends over 14 amino acids. CDR1 is MGHRA, CDR2 YSYEKL, per germline. The V end was cut by 0 bases, the J end by 0 bases, with 3 bases between.

The rearrangement uses TRBV11-2 and TRBJ2-6; D may be TRBD1 (5 bases). V dropped 1 base and J dropped 18 bases, with 13 bases sitting between them. The CDR3 runs 12 residues. Germline V gene sequence: CDR1 SGHAT, CDR2 FQNNGV. The CDR3 sequence: CASSLASRERTF. Written as DNA, the CDR3 is TGTGCCAGCAGCTTAGCCTCCAGGGAAAGGACTTTC.

The chain links TRBV3-1 (or the pseudogene TRBV3-2) to TRBJ2-3, with TRBD2 identical over 8 bases. With 3 bases clipped from V and 2 bases from J, the junction kept 10 bases outside the gene matches. This CDR3 comprises 17 residues. Germline V lookup: CDR1 LGHDT, CDR2 YNNKEL (reference sequence). This CDR3 is CASSQELAGRNTDTQYF. The CDR3 nucleotides are TGTGCCAGCAGCCAGGAATTAGCGGGAAGAAACACAGATACGCAGTATTTT.

The rearrangement uses TRBV28 and TRBJ1-2; D may be TRBD1 (6 bases). V gave up 2 bases and J gave up 0 bases, with 10 bases separating them. Germline V CDR1 and CDR2: MDHEN, SYDVKM. CDR3 length equals 15 residues. CDR3 DNA: TGTGCCAGCAGTTTAATGGACAGTACTAACTATGGCTACACCTTC. Protein: CASSLMDSTNYGYTF.

The V gene is TRBV5-5, the J gene TRBJ1-6; 10 bases are a match to TRBD1. Germline CDR1 and CDR2: SGHKS and YYEKEE (reference sequence). CDR3 length: 16 amino acids. V was pared by 2 bases and J by 7 bases, with 6 bases of the junction left unmatched. The CDR3 DNA reads as TGTGCCAGCAGCTTTAGGGGACAGGGGTACAATTCACCCCTCCACTTT. It codes for CASSFRGQGYNSPLHF. Looking up the rest from reference TRBV5-5 and TRBJ1-6 gives the full variable domain: DAGVTQSPTHLIKTRGQQVTLRCSPISGHKSVSWYQQVLGQGPQFIFQYYEKEERGRGNFPDRFSARQFPNYSSELNVNALLLGDSALYLCASSFRGQGYNSPLHFGNGTRLTVT.

The chain carries TRBV6-5 and TRBJ2-2, with TRBD2 matching 13 bases. The CDR3 is 15 amino acids. V shed 4 bases, J shed 6 bases, and the junction held 2 bases outside the gene matches. Germline CDR1 is MNHEY and CDR2 is SVGAGI. The CDR3 DNA sequence: TGTGCCAGCAGTTGGACTAGCGGGAGCTCCGGGGAGCTGTTTTTT. It yields the protein CASSWTSGSSGELFF.

V is TRBV5-1 and J is TRBJ2-3, with D possibly TRBD2 on 6 matching bases. Germline CDR1 is SGHRS and CDR2 is YFSETQ. The CDR3 extends over 15 amino acids. The germline V and J ends were trimmed by 2 bases and 4 bases, with 14 bases remaining between them. CDR3 sequence reads: CASSLGGRVPDTQYF. CDR3 bases: TGCGCCAGCAGCTTAGGAGGGAGAGTCCCAGATACGCAGTATTTT.

The chain has TRBV7-2 and TRBJ1-6; TRBD1 is a possible D gene (5 bases). The V gene lost 1 base and the J gene lost 9 bases, with 10 bases spanning the gap. The germline V gene encodes CDR1 SGHTA and CDR2 FQGNSA. The CDR3 covers 14 residues. In DNA, the CDR3 is TGTGCCAGCAGCTTAGTGGGGCTTGGTTCACCCCTCCACTTT. This gives the protein CASSLVGLGSPLHF.

This chain connects TRBV6-5 to TRBJ2-3; tentatively, D is TRBD2 (5 bases). This CDR3 spans 13 amino acids. Germline V lookup: CDR1 MNHEY, CDR2 SVGAGI. Trimming removed 10 bases from V and 3 bases from J, with 14 bases in between. For the CDR3, the DNA is TGTGCCACCCTAGCAGGAAGGACAGATACGCAGTATTTT. Translation gives CATLAGRTDTQYF.

V gene TRBV2 combines with J gene TRBJ2-7; TRBD2 agrees at 9 bases. Germline-derived CDR1 and CDR2 are SNHLY and FYNNEI. The J segment lost 3 bases and the V segment lost 8 bases, leaving 14 bases of the junction unmatched. The CDR3 is made up of 16 amino acids. Here the CDR3 reads CASGSFGGRGYYEQYF. In DNA, the CDR3 is TGTGCCAGCGGTAGCTTTGGCGGGAGGGGATACTACGAGCAGTACTTC.

The chain recombines TRBV14 with TRBJ1-2; the D gene is possibly TRBD1 (5 bases). V lost 1 base and J lost 5, with 8 bases in between. The CDR3 runs 13 residues. Germline loops: CDR1 SGHDN, CDR2 FVKESK. CDR3 coding DNA: TGTGCCAGCAGCCAAGGACGGGGGTATGGCTACACCTTC. It encodes CASSQGRGYGYTF.

The chain carries TRBV10-3 and TRBJ1-2; TRBD1 agrees at 9 bases. The junction had 4 bases not matched to a gene; V was cut back by 4 bases and J by 10 bases. This CDR3 is 12 amino acids long. Germline lookup yields CDR1 ENHRY and CDR2 SYGVKD. CDR3 DNA sequence: TGTGCCATCAGTGGGGACAGGGCCGCCTACACCTTC. It encodes CAISGDRAAYTF.

The rearrangement uses TRBV11-2 and TRBJ1-4; D perhaps matches TRBD1 (5 bases). This CDR3 comprises 16 residues. The germline V and J ends were trimmed by 8 bases and 3 bases, with 19 bases remaining between them. The germline gives CDR1 SGHAT, CDR2 FQNNGV. CDR3 DNA sequence: TGTGCCAGCGACCCCGGAGGGGAGGTAGCTAATGAAAAACTGTTTTTT. This gives the protein CASDPGGEVANEKLFF.

This clone was seen only a few times. The chain combines TRBV28 with TRBJ1-6; TRBD1 aligns across 9 bases. The CDR3 consists of 14 residues. Unmatched junction bases numbered 9, after V lost 9 bases and J lost 9 bases. Germline CDR1 and CDR2: MDHEN and SYDVKM. The CDR3 sequence: CASATGGESSPLHF. As DNA, the CDR3 is TGTGCCAGTGCGACAGGGGGAGAGAGTTCACCCCTCCACTTT. The whole variable domain, remainder taken from reference TRBV28 and TRBJ1-6, is DVKVTQSSRYLVKRTGEKVFLECVQDMDHENMFWYRQDPGLGLRLIYFSYDVKMKEKGDIPEGYSVSREKKERFSLILESASTNQTSMYLCASATGGESSPLHFGNGTRLTVT.

The CDR3 sequence: CASSLELAGPYEQYF. As DNA, the CDR3 is TGTGCCAGCAGCTTAGAGCTAGCGGGACCCTACGAGCAGTACTTC. The chain couples TRBV7-6 to TRBJ2-7, with TRBD2 matching 9 bases. There are 15 residues in the CDR3. With V trimmed by 1 base and J by 2 bases, 3 bases remained unmatched. In germline, CDR1 is SGHVS, CDR2 FNYEAQ. Based on the CDR3 plus reference TRBV7-6 and TRBJ2-7, the full variable domain is GAGVSQSPRYKVTKRGQDVALRCDPISGHVSLYWYRQALGQGPEFLTYFNYEAQQDKSGLPNDRFSAERPEGSISTLTIQRTEQRDSAMYRCASSLELAGPYEQYFGPGTRLTVT.

The V call is TRBV29-1, the J call TRBJ1-2; D is unresolved. The V and J ends lost 3 bases and 5 bases respectively, with 13 bases between them. CDR3 length: 13 amino acids. Germline V lookup: CDR1 SQVTM, CDR2 ANQGSEA. Here the CDR3 DNA reads TGCAGCGTTGAGCCAGGTTCAGGATATGGCTACACCTTC. Its protein is CSVEPGSGYGYTF.

The rearrangement links TRBV9 to TRBJ2-5, with 7 bases that match TRBD2. The CDR3 is 15 amino acids. The germline CDR1 and CDR2 sequences are SGDLS and YYNGEE. V lost 0 bases, J lost 5 bases, and 7 bases stayed unmatched. The CDR3 nucleotides read TGTGCCAGCAGCGTAGAGGCGGGAGTGTGGGAGACCCAGTACTTC. This encodes CASSVEAGVWETQYF. The variable domain in full, with the rest retrieved from reference TRBV9 and TRBJ2-5, is DSGVTQTPKHLITATGQRVTLRCSPRSGDLSVYWYQQSLDQGLQFLIQYYNGEERAKGNILERFSAQQFPDLHSELNLSSLELGDSALYFCASSVEAGVWETQYFGPGTRLLVL.

The rearrangement links TRBV6-6 to TRBJ2-5, with 8 bases fitting TRBD1. Trimming at V came to 6 bases and at J to 2 bases, leaving 11 bases not matched to a gene. CDR1 is MNHNY and CDR2 is SVGAGI in the germline V gene (reference sequence). The CDR3 length is 16 residues. The CDR3 loop reads CASSPGQGKGQETQYF. The CDR3 DNA follows: TGTGCCAGCAGCCCCGGACAGGGAAAAGGGCAAGAGACCCAGTACTTC.

This clone was observed a handful of times. The chain is built from TRBV5-6 and TRBJ1-3; 11 bases agree with TRBD1. Germline values: CDR1 SGHDT, CDR2 YYEEEE. V lost 4 bases to trimming and J lost 8 bases; unmatched junction nucleotides: 2. This CDR3 is 13 amino acids long. The CDR3 DNA follows: TGTGCCAGCAGCAAGGGACAGGGGGACACCATATATTTT. This sequence encodes CASSKGQGDTIYF.

The V call is TRBV28, the J call TRBJ2-1; 9 nucleotides line up with TRBD2. Germline CDR1 reads MDHEN; CDR2 reads SYDVKM. Trimming removed 3 bases from V and 9 bases from J; junction bases left unmatched: 6. CDR3 length: 14 amino acids. CDR3 DNA sequence: TGTGCCAGCAGTTTGCGGGAGGGCAAACCTGAGCAGTTCTTC. It translates to CASSLREGKPEQFF.

Comments on this clone: Other nucleotide sequences from this sample produce the same CDR3. The rearrangement joins TRBV7-2 to TRBJ2-7; D call uncertain. This CDR3 has 11 residues. In germline, CDR1 is SGHTA, CDR2 FQGNSA. V lost 2 bases to trimming and J lost 3 bases, with 2 bases between them. Here the CDR3 reads CASSLRYEQYF. CDR3 nucleotide sequence: TGTGCCAGCAGCTTACGCTACGAGCAGTACTTC.

The chain recombines TRBV28 with TRBJ2-4; TRBD1 matches at 8 bases. This CDR3 region has 15 residues. The V gene end was trimmed by 2 bases and the J gene end by 6 bases; junction bases not matched to a gene: 6. The V gene's germline CDR1 is MDHEN and CDR2 SYDVKM. CDR3: CASSLPGQAGNIQYF. As DNA, the CDR3 is TGTGCCAGCAGTTTACCGGGACAGGCCGGAAACATTCAGTACTTC.

The V and J genes are TRBV18 and TRBJ2-2, with 8 bases that match TRBD1. V shed 1 base, J shed 0 bases, and the junction held 1 base outside the gene matches. The CDR3 consists of 16 residues. CDR1 and CDR2 from the germline V gene are KGHSH and LQKENI. The CDR3 is CASSPRGQANTGELFF. The CDR3 DNA follows: TGTGCCAGCTCACCACGGGGACAGGCGAACACCGGGGAGCTGTTTTTT.

The chain is built from TRBV4-1 and TRBJ2-7, with 8 bases lining up with TRBD1. Germline values: CDR1 MGHRA, CDR2 YSYEKL. This CDR3 has 17 amino acids. V shed 4 bases, J shed 2 bases, and the junction held 13 bases outside the gene matches. The CDR3 nucleotides are TGCGCCAGCAGCCTCAACTTTGGACAGGGTATACCCTACGAGCAGTACTTC. This codes for CASSLNFGQGIPYEQYF.

The gene calls are TRBV28 and TRBJ1-1; 10 bases are a match to TRBD1. V was clipped by 4 bases and J by 5 bases; unmatched bases: 4. The CDR3 contains 14 residues. From germline, CDR1 is MDHEN and CDR2 SYDVKM. CDR3 sequence reads: CASSSGQGGTEAFF. The CDR3 DNA is TGTGCCAGCAGTTCCGGACAGGGGGGAACTGAAGCTTTCTTT.

There are a few counts of this clone. The genes are TRBV4-3 and TRBJ1-1; 7 bases fit TRBD1. Per germline, CDR1 LGHNA and CDR2 YSLEER. With V trimmed by 1 base and J by 6 bases, 5 bases remained unmatched. CDR3 length: 14 amino acids. CDR3 loop: CASSQGQGGAEAFF. In DNA form, the CDR3 reads TGCGCCAGCAGCCAAGGACAGGGAGGAGCTGAAGCTTTCTTT.

The CDR3 sequence is CASSYGQGGNGYTF. The CDR3 nucleotides are TGTGCCAGCAGTTACGGACAGGGGGGTAATGGCTACACCTTC. The chain joins TRBV6-5 to TRBJ1-2, with 10 bases matching TRBD1. Germline CDR1 and CDR2: MNHEY and SVGAGI. The CDR3 sequence is 14 residues long. The junction had 3 bases not matched to a gene; V was cut back by 2 bases and J by 6 bases.

The chain couples TRBV6-1 to TRBJ1-1; unclear D gene. Trimming removed 2 bases at V and 0 bases at J, with 19 bases between. CDR1 and CDR2 (germline): MNHNS, SASEGT. The length of the CDR3 is 18 residues. CDR3 DNA: TGTGCCAGCAGTGAAATGTTCCCCGGTTTATCCGTGAACACTGAAGCTTTCTTT. Protein: CASSEMFPGLSVNTEAFF.

The chain has TRBV30 and TRBJ1-6, with TRBD1 as a possible D gene (5 bases). This CDR3 has 15 residues. Trimming stripped 3 bases from V and 2 bases from J, with 11 bases between. The germline gives CDR1 GTSNPN, CDR2 SVGIG (reference sequence). CDR3 region: CAWRGRGPYNSPLHF. Written as DNA, the CDR3 is TGTGCCTGGAGGGGGCGAGGCCCCTATAATTCACCCCTCCACTTT.

The J gene is TRBJ2-3, the V gene TRBV9; 16 positions match TRBD2. The germline V gene has CDR1 SGDLS and CDR2 YYNGEE. The V and J ends lost 3 bases and 2 bases, in that order; junction bases with no gene match: 6. The length of the CDR3 is 18 residues. The CDR3 nucleotides are TGTGCCAGCAGCGCGGGGGGACTAGCGGGAGGGAACACAGATACGCAGTATTTT. Translation: CASSAGGLAGGNTDTQYF.

This clone was seen a handful of times. The chain is built from TRBV7-6 and TRBJ2-7; 11 positions match TRBD2. V lost 5 bases to trimming and J lost 2 bases; unmatched junction nucleotides: 8. Germline CDR1 and CDR2: SGHVS and FNYEAQ. This CDR3 comprises 16 residues. CDR3 coding DNA: TGTGCCAGCAGCACGATTAGCGGGAGGGCCCCCTACGAGCAGTACTTC. Translated: CASSTISGRAPYEQYF.